This TCR beta chain was recorded in a study of PD-L1 blockade in urothelial cancer. Study context: Most of the 29 patients were men with bladder-origin urothelial cancer. General study results and limits: Enhanced expansion of tumor-associated blood clones at 3 weeks characterized durable-benefit patients.

Concerning this clone: What it recognizes is unknown.

Clones were read by immunoSEQ multiplex PCR, and TCRdb kept only the in-frame ones, dropping some. The table includes under 95,000 clones, more than 75% detected once. Germline values: CDR1 SNHLY, CDR2 FYNNEI. This CDR3 spans 16 amino acids. Trimming took off 10 bases at V and 1 base at J, with 20 bases between the two ends. This sample's time point: pretreatment peripheral blood. The TCR sequence derives from a man in his sixties with urothelial cancer. The sequencing used PBMCs, collected around atezolizumab (anti-PD-L1) treatment. The chain employs TRBV2 and TRBJ1-3, with D uncertain. The chain's CDR3 is CATGGRPPGSGNTIYF. In nucleotides, the CDR3 is TGTGCCACAGGAGGGAGGCCCCCGGGGTCTGGAAACACCATATATTTT.